A selection of T cell receptor beta chains follows, all from one sample in a study of OX40 agonist ivuxolimab in advanced cancers. Method: immunoSEQ multiplex PCR; TCRdb's copy keeps in-frame clones and lacks some. The sample shows around 70,000 clones, 70% to 90% of them seen only once. Sequenced material: CD4+ or CD8+ T cells sorted from blood, taken in a trial of the OX40 agonist ivuxolimab. The receptors here all came from an adult with an advanced solid tumor such as melanoma, head and neck, liver or kidney cancer. The CDR3 runs from the conserved cysteine through the conserved F or W. The order of the fields is V gene, J gene, clone size, D gene, CDR3 protein, CDR3 DNA. The D gene is left open where the match is weak. Clone size is stated in some rows and not others, as once, few, many or a class when expanded.

v_gene: TRBV27; j_gene: TRBJ1-5; abundance: .; d_gene: TRBD1; CDR3aa: CASSTGAPYQPQHF; CDR3nt: TGTGCCAGCTCGACAGGGGCCCCTTATCAGCCCCAGCATTTT
v_gene: TRBV18; j_gene: TRBJ2-4; abundance: .; d_gene: TRBD2; CDR3aa: CASSPESGGAKNIQYF; CDR3nt: TGTGCCAGCTCACCAGAGTCGGGGGGGGCCAAAAACATTCAGTACTTC
v_gene: TRBV10-3; j_gene: TRBJ1-2; abundance: .; d_gene: TRBD1; CDR3aa: CAISETGDNGYTF; CDR3nt: TGTGCCATCAGTGAGACAGGGGACAATGGCTACACCTTC
v_gene: TRBV7-2; j_gene: TRBJ1-2; abundance: .; d_gene: .; CDR3aa: CASSLALGEYGYTF; CDR3nt: TGTGCCAGCAGCTTAGCGCTTGGGGAGTATGGCTACACCTTC
v_gene: TRBV15; j_gene: TRBJ1-2; abundance: .; d_gene: .; CDR3aa: CATSRDRVTGQGYTF; CDR3nt: TGTGCCACCAGCAGAGACAGGGTCACCGGTCAGGGCTACACCTTC
v_gene: TRBV10-3; j_gene: TRBJ2-1; abundance: .; d_gene: TRBD1; CDR3aa: CATDRGNHNEQFF; CDR3nt: TGTGCCACCGACAGGGGGAACCACAATGAGCAGTTCTTC
v_gene: TRBV7-7; j_gene: TRBJ2-7; abundance: .; d_gene: .; CDR3aa: CARLVDPGDRSSYEQYF; CDR3nt: TGTGCTAGACTAGTGGATCCTGGGGACCGAAGCTCCTACGAGCAGTACTTC
v_gene: TRBV7-9; j_gene: TRBJ2-5; abundance: .; d_gene: TRBD2; CDR3aa: CASSMGFWASGTEETQYF; CDR3nt: TGTGCCAGCAGCATGGGTTTCTGGGCTAGCGGGACTGAGGAGACCCAGTACTTC
v_gene: TRBV28; j_gene: TRBJ2-5; abundance: .; d_gene: .; CDR3aa: CASSLGGQGQTQYF; CDR3nt: TGTGCCAGCAGTTTAGGGGGCCAAGGGCAGACCCAGTACTTC
v_gene: TRBV9; j_gene: TRBJ2-2; abundance: .; d_gene: .; CDR3aa: CASSVYTGELFF; CDR3nt: TGTGCCAGCAGCGTTTACACCGGGGAGCTGTTTTTT
v_gene: TRBV19; j_gene: TRBJ2-5; abundance: .; d_gene: .; CDR3aa: CASSILGAGETQYF; CDR3nt: TGTGCCAGTAGTATTCTGGGGGCAGGGGAGACCCAGTACTTC
v_gene: TRBV4-1; j_gene: TRBJ2-3; abundance: .; d_gene: TRBD1; CDR3aa: CASSLGTDRDTQYF; CDR3nt: TGCGCCAGCAGCCTTGGGACAGATCGAGATACGCAGTATTTT
v_gene: TRBV25-1; j_gene: TRBJ1-2; abundance: .; d_gene: .; CDR3aa: CASSAGQNYGYTF; CDR3nt: TGTGCCAGCAGTGCAGGGCAGAACTATGGCTACACCTTC
v_gene: TRBV7-9; j_gene: TRBJ2-4; abundance: .; d_gene: .; CDR3aa: CASSLAAGNIQYF; CDR3nt: TGTGCCAGCAGCTTAGCGGCAGGGAACATTCAGTACTTC
v_gene: TRBV7-2; j_gene: TRBJ2-7; abundance: .; d_gene: TRBD2; CDR3aa: CASSLAIRGSGSYLDEQYF; CDR3nt: TGTGCCAGCAGCTTAGCCATCCGAGGGAGCGGGAGTTATTTGGACGAGCAGTACTTC
v_gene: TRBV11-2; j_gene: TRBJ2-1; abundance: once; d_gene: TRBD2; CDR3aa: CASSFGRAYEQFF; CDR3nt: TGTGCCAGCAGCTTCGGGAGGGCCTATGAGCAGTTCTTC
v_gene: TRBV30; j_gene: TRBJ2-2; abundance: .; d_gene: TRBD1; CDR3aa: CAAGQGLLSNTGELFF; CDR3nt: TGTGCCGCGGGACAGGGGTTACTTTCGAACACCGGGGAGCTGTTTTTT
v_gene: TRBV28; j_gene: TRBJ2-7; abundance: .; d_gene: .; CDR3aa: CASSPTTGSSYEQYF; CDR3nt: TGTGCCAGCAGTCCTACGACAGGTTCCTCCTACGAGCAGTACTTC
v_gene: TRBV7-3; j_gene: TRBJ2-3; abundance: .; d_gene: .; CDR3aa: CASSPTRDFPRTTDTQYF; CDR3nt: TGTGCCAGCAGCCCAACCCGGGACTTTCCTAGAACCACAGATACGCAGTATTTT
v_gene: TRBV18; j_gene: TRBJ2-1; abundance: .; d_gene: .; CDR3aa: CASSPPRREGARNEQFF; CDR3nt: TGTGCCAGCTCACCACCGAGGAGAGAGGGTGCTCGCAATGAGCAGTTCTTC
v_gene: TRBV28; j_gene: TRBJ1-2; abundance: .; d_gene: .; CDR3aa: CASSFGAGLYGYTF; CDR3nt: TGTGCCAGCAGTTTTGGAGCAGGTCTTTATGGCTACACCTTC
v_gene: TRBV5-4; j_gene: TRBJ1-2; abundance: .; d_gene: TRBD1; CDR3aa: CASSSRDRLFGGYTF; CDR3nt: TGTGCCAGCAGCTCCCGGGACAGATTATTTGGGGGCTACACCTTC
v_gene: TRBV4-2; j_gene: TRBJ2-4; abundance: .; d_gene: TRBD1; CDR3aa: CASSLGTGGKNIQYF; CDR3nt: TGTGCCAGCAGCCTAGGGACAGGCGGGAAAAACATTCAGTACTTC
v_gene: TRBV7-2; j_gene: TRBJ2-7; abundance: .; d_gene: TRBD2; CDR3aa: CASSLASGSSYEQYF; CDR3nt: TGTGCCAGCAGCTTGGCTAGCGGAAGCTCCTACGAGCAGTACTTC
v_gene: TRBV4-1; j_gene: TRBJ2-7; abundance: .; d_gene: .; CDR3aa: CASSLPWGEGEQYF; CDR3nt: TGCGCCAGCAGCCTCCCGTGGGGCGAGGGGGAGCAGTACTTC
v_gene: TRBV15; j_gene: TRBJ1-3; abundance: .; d_gene: .; CDR3aa: CATSPTGTSSGNTIYF; CDR3nt: TGTGCCACCAGCCCCACCGGGACCTCCTCTGGAAACACCATATATTTT
v_gene: TRBV6-1; j_gene: TRBJ1-1; abundance: .; d_gene: .; CDR3aa: CASSTGGGTEAFF; CDR3nt: TGTGCCAGCAGCACCGGAGGGGGCACTGAAGCTTTCTTT
v_gene: TRBV7-9; j_gene: TRBJ2-7; abundance: .; d_gene: TRBD1; CDR3aa: CASSSGTGGYEQYF; CDR3nt: TGTGCCAGCAGCTCCGGGACAGGGGGCTACGAGCAGTACTTC
v_gene: TRBV5-5; j_gene: TRBJ2-7; abundance: .; d_gene: .; CDR3aa: CASSPRATGRNEQYF; CDR3nt: TGTGCCAGCAGCCCGAGGGCGACAGGGAGGAACGAGCAGTACTTC
v_gene: TRBV15; j_gene: TRBJ1-2; abundance: .; d_gene: .; CDR3aa: CATSKLGQDDYGYTF; CDR3nt: TGTGCCACCAGCAAATTAGGGCAGGATGACTATGGCTACACCTTC
v_gene: TRBV7-3; j_gene: TRBJ2-2; abundance: .; d_gene: .; CDR3aa: CASSVPGEGTGELFF; CDR3nt: TGTGCCAGCAGCGTCCCAGGGGAGGGCACCGGGGAGCTGTTTTTT
v_gene: TRBV7-9; j_gene: TRBJ1-4; abundance: once; d_gene: .; CDR3aa: CASSLHTSLATNEKLFF; CDR3nt: TGTGCCAGCAGCTTACACACGTCTTTGGCAACTAATGAAAAACTGTTTTTT
v_gene: TRBV2; j_gene: TRBJ2-5; abundance: .; d_gene: TRBD2; CDR3aa: CASTMTPRSGSVRETQYF; CDR3nt: TGTGCCAGCACCATGACCCCACGGAGCGGGAGCGTCCGGGAGACCCAGTACTTC
v_gene: TRBV7-8; j_gene: TRBJ2-7; abundance: .; d_gene: TRBD1; CDR3aa: CASSSPGQGGHEQYF; CDR3nt: TGTGCCAGCAGCTCACCGGGACAGGGAGGCCACGAGCAGTACTTC
v_gene: TRBV7-6; j_gene: TRBJ2-1; abundance: .; d_gene: TRBD2; CDR3aa: CASSLESGLAGGGEQFF; CDR3nt: TGTGCCAGCAGCTTAGAATCCGGACTAGCGGGAGGAGGTGAGCAGTTCTTC
v_gene: TRBV19; j_gene: TRBJ1-2; abundance: .; d_gene: .; CDR3aa: CASSISGKGHDGYTF; CDR3nt: TGTGCCAGTAGTATTTCAGGGAAGGGCCATGACGGCTACACCTTC
v_gene: TRBV11-2; j_gene: TRBJ1-4; abundance: few; d_gene: .; CDR3aa: CASSVTTGPVKLFF; CDR3nt: TGTGCCAGCAGCGTAACGACAGGACCTGTGAAACTGTTTTTT
v_gene: TRBV7-3; j_gene: TRBJ1-1; abundance: .; d_gene: .; CDR3aa: CASSRGGSMNTEAFF; CDR3nt: TGTGCCAGCAGCCGCGGCGGATCTATGAACACTGAAGCTTTCTTT
v_gene: TRBV19; j_gene: TRBJ1-4; abundance: few; d_gene: .; CDR3aa: CASRRGSANEKLFF; CDR3nt: TGTGCCAGTCGCAGGGGTTCGGCTAATGAAAAACTGTTTTTT
v_gene: TRBV7-3; j_gene: TRBJ2-1; abundance: .; d_gene: .; CDR3aa: CASSLGGEQFF; CDR3nt: TGTGCCAGCAGCTTAGGTGGTGAGCAGTTCTTC
v_gene: TRBV11-3; j_gene: TRBJ1-3; abundance: .; d_gene: .; CDR3aa: CASSLDVRNTIYF; CDR3nt: TGTGCCAGCAGCTTAGATGTGCGAAACACCATATATTTT
v_gene: TRBV9; j_gene: TRBJ1-2; abundance: .; d_gene: .; CDR3aa: CASSVDPSLNYGYTF; CDR3nt: TGTGCCAGCAGCGTAGATCCCAGCCTTAACTATGGCTACACCTTC
v_gene: TRBV5-1; j_gene: TRBJ1-1; abundance: once; d_gene: .; CDR3aa: CASSLAGQSGTEAFF; CDR3nt: TGCGCCAGCAGCTTGGCCGGGCAAAGCGGGACTGAAGCTTTCTTT
v_gene: TRBV4-2; j_gene: TRBJ2-1; abundance: .; d_gene: TRBD2; CDR3aa: CASSHERAGGPKGSYNEQFF; CDR3nt: TGTGCCAGCAGCCATGAGCGGGCGGGGGGGCCTAAGGGCTCCTACAATGAGCAGTTCTTC
v_gene: TRBV19; j_gene: TRBJ2-7; abundance: .; d_gene: .; CDR3aa: CASSSATGYEQYF; CDR3nt: TGTGCCAGTAGTAGCGCGACAGGCTACGAGCAGTACTTC
v_gene: TRBV10-1; j_gene: TRBJ2-4; abundance: once; d_gene: .; CDR3aa: CASTRVGAKNIQYF; CDR3nt: TGCGCCAGCACCAGGGTGGGGGCCAAAAACATTCAGTACTTC
v_gene: TRBV4-1; j_gene: TRBJ1-2; abundance: .; d_gene: .; CDR3aa: CASSQSSGFYGYTF; CDR3nt: TGCGCCAGCAGCCAATCGTCAGGGTTCTATGGCTACACCTTC
v_gene: TRBV6-5; j_gene: TRBJ1-5; abundance: .; d_gene: TRBD1; CDR3aa: CASSGQGTQPQHF; CDR3nt: TGTGCCAGCAGCGGACAGGGGACTCAGCCCCAGCATTTT
v_gene: TRBV5-6; j_gene: TRBJ1-4; abundance: .; d_gene: .; CDR3aa: CASSLNSVEKLFF; CDR3nt: TGTGCCAGCAGCTTGAATTCTGTTGAAAAACTGTTTTTT
v_gene: TRBV5-1; j_gene: TRBJ1-3; abundance: .; d_gene: .; CDR3aa: CASSLVGGEGNTIYF; CDR3nt: TGCGCCAGCAGCTTGGTAGGAGGCGAAGGAAACACCATATATTTT
v_gene: TRBV6-5; j_gene: TRBJ2-5; abundance: once; d_gene: .; CDR3aa: CASSYGPAVQETQYF; CDR3nt: TGTGCCAGCAGTTACGGGCCAGCGGTGCAAGAGACCCAGTACTTC
v_gene: TRBV2; j_gene: TRBJ2-3; abundance: .; d_gene: TRBD2; CDR3aa: CASSDEPMAAGGPDTQYF; CDR3nt: TGTGCCAGCAGTGATGAACCCATGGCAGCGGGGGGCCCAGATACGCAGTATTTT
v_gene: TRBV5-1; j_gene: TRBJ2-3; abundance: .; d_gene: .; CDR3aa: CASSSLTGQDTQYF; CDR3nt: TGCGCCAGCAGCTCCCTGACAGGACAAGATACGCAGTATTTT
v_gene: TRBV6-1; j_gene: TRBJ2-1; abundance: .; d_gene: .; CDR3aa: CATLGAGLEQFF; CDR3nt: TGTGCCACCCTTGGGGCAGGCCTTGAGCAGTTCTTC